Below are 28 T cell receptor beta chains sequenced from a single sample in a study of T-cell memory formation after mild COVID-19. TCRdb re-called the 5' RACE reads with MiXCR, one entry per CDR3 protein. The data show some 130,000 distinct CDR3 sequences, around 27% seen once. The sequencing sample was made of PBMCs or a T cell subset sorted from them (not recorded which). Every receptor here comes from an adult woman who had mild COVID-19 (a few samples of this study predate the infection). Cell type and time point are not known.

This clonotype was detected only a few times. The chain carries TRBV7-9 and TRBJ2-7, with a weak D call TRBD2 (6 bases). CDR1 and CDR2 from the germline V gene are SEHNR and FQNEAQ (reference sequence). The ends were cut back, 1 base at V and 0 bases at J, with 13 bases in the middle. This CDR3 has 16 amino acids. The CDR3 region has the DNA TGTGCCAGCAGCTTAGGGAGGGGCCGGAGCTCCTACGAGCAGTACTTC. It specifies CASSLGRGRSSYEQYF. Variable domain in full (rest from reference TRBV7-9 and TRBJ2-7): DTGVSQNPRHKITKRGQNVTFRCDPISEHNRLYWYRQTLGQGPEFLTYFQNEAQLEKSRLLSDRFSAERPKGSFSTLEIQRTEQGDSAMYLCASSLGRGRSSYEQYFGPGTRLTVT.

The chain uses TRBV24-1 and TRBJ1-5; D remains unclear. Looked up from germline, CDR1 is KGHDR and CDR2 is SFDVKD. The CDR3 loop spans 12 amino acids. V was pared by 4 bases and J by 6 bases, with 6 bases between. The CDR3 DNA is TGTGCCACCAGTGACCCGGGTCAGCCCCAGCATTTT. It is translated as CATSDPGQPQHF.

V gene TRBV9 combines with J gene TRBJ2-1; D gene unclear. The germline V and J ends were trimmed by 3 bases and 15 bases, with 10 bases remaining between them. This CDR3 has 10 residues. Per germline, CDR1 SGDLS and CDR2 YYNGEE. CDR3 sequence (DNA): TGTGCCAGCAGCGACCGCCCCGGGTTCTTC. Its protein product is CASSDRPGFF. Supplemented by reference TRBV9 and TRBJ2-1, the full variable domain reads DSGVTQTPKHLITATGQRVTLRCSPRSGDLSVYWYQQSLDQGLQFLIQYYNGEERAKGNILERFSAQQFPDLHSELNLSSLELGDSALYFCASSDRPGFFGPGTRLTVL.

The chain combines TRBV3-1 with TRBJ2-2, with TRBD2 identical over 10 bases. Germline values: CDR1 LGHDT, CDR2 YNNKEL (reference sequence). With 5 bases clipped from V and 4 bases from J, the junction kept 7 bases outside the gene matches. This CDR3 has 16 residues. The CDR3 spells CASSSSSGGSTGELFF. CDR3 sequence (DNA): TGTGCCAGCAGCTCTTCTAGCGGGGGTTCCACCGGGGAGCTGTTTTTT.

The V gene is TRBV4-1, the J gene TRBJ2-7; possibly TRBD2 for D (6 bases). This CDR3 spans 15 amino acids. V dropped 0 bases and J dropped 2 bases, with 11 bases sitting between them. Germline lookup yields CDR1 MGHRA and CDR2 YSYEKL. The CDR3 coding sequence is TGCGCCAGCAGCCAAGACCTAGCGCGACCCTACGAGCAGTACTTC. Encoded protein: CASSQDLARPYEQYF.

This clonotype was seen a handful of times. The chain combines TRBV7-6 with TRBJ1-2; D is unclear. This CDR3 spans 15 amino acids. Per the germline V gene, CDR1 is SGHVS and CDR2 is FNYEAQ. Between the trimmed V and J ends, which lost 5 bases and 0 bases, there was a span of 13 bases. CDR3 in amino acids: CASSLTPTSNYGYTF. CDR3 coding DNA: TGTGCCAGCAGCCTCACGCCGACATCTAACTATGGCTACACCTTC.

The gene calls are TRBV7-9 and TRBJ2-2, with TRBD2 identical over 13 bases. Germline V gene sequence: CDR1 SEHNR, CDR2 FQNEAQ (reference sequence). With V trimmed by 5 bases and J by 3 bases, 12 bases remained unmatched. This CDR3 comprises 19 residues. CDR3 region: CASSRAGLAGVWYTGELFF. The CDR3 DNA sequence: TGTGCCAGCAGCCGAGCAGGACTAGCGGGAGTTTGGTACACCGGGGAGCTGTTTTTT.

This chain connects TRBV20-1 to TRBJ2-7; 7 bases are shared with TRBD1. Germline trimming cut 3 bases from V and 0 bases from J; bases unmatched to any gene: 8. This CDR3 region has 15 residues. Germline assignment: CDR1 DFQATT and CDR2 SNEGSKA (reference sequence). The CDR3 DNA reads TGCAGTGCTAGTCACAGGGGTAGGAACTCCTACGAGCAGTACTTC. Its translation: CSASHRGRNSYEQYF.

The rearrangement links TRBV9 to TRBJ2-2, with 8 positions matching TRBD2. Per germline, CDR1 SGDLS and CDR2 YYNGEE. Losses at the gene ends were 4 bases for V and 0 bases for J; bases not matched to a gene: 11. CDR3 length: 18 residues. The CDR3 loop is CASSLLPSGGANTGELFF. For the CDR3, the DNA is TGTGCCAGCAGCCTCCTGCCCAGCGGGGGTGCGAACACCGGGGAGCTGTTTTTT.

The CDR3 DNA reads TGTGCCAGCAGCCAAGGGGTCCGACCGGGACTAGCGGGATACGACGAGCAGTACTTC. This translates into CASSQGVRPGLAGYDEQYF. This chain connects TRBV3-1 to TRBJ2-7, with 13 nucleotides matching TRBD2. The CDR3 totals 19 residues. J was trimmed by 5 bases and V by 1 base; bases with no gene match: 14. Germline assignment: CDR1 LGHDT and CDR2 YNNKEL (reference sequence).

The V call is TRBV11-1, the J call TRBJ2-1; a weak D match, TRBD1 (5 bases). This CDR3 contains 14 residues. Germline CDR1 is SGHAT and CDR2 is FQDESV (reference sequence). The germline V and J ends were trimmed by 2 bases and 4 bases, with 9 bases remaining between them. CDR3 coding DNA: TGTGCCAGCAGCTTATTTCCAGGGTACAATGAGCAGTTCTTC. Its protein is CASSLFPGYNEQFF.

Only a few counts were recorded for this clonotype. This chain links TRBV7-9 with TRBJ2-7; D call uncertain. The V gene's germline CDR1 is SEHNR and CDR2 FQNEAQ (reference sequence). The CDR3 totals 12 residues. V was trimmed by 8 bases and J by 2 bases, leaving 10 bases between them. CDR3 bases: TGTGCCAGCGTCTCTGGTGCCTACGAGCAGTACTTC. Translated: CASVSGAYEQYF.

V gene TRBV4-3 combines with J gene TRBJ2-7, with 8 bases aligning to TRBD2. CDR1 and CDR2 (germline): LGHNA, YSLEER. The CDR3 length is 21 residues. After removal of 3 bases from V and 1 base from J, the junction contained 23 bases not matched to a gene. Here the CDR3 DNA reads TGCGCCAGCAGCCATGCTGCTCTTCCACCTAGCGGGTATGTGATTTCCTACGAGCAGTACTTC. This codes for CASSHAALPPSGYVISYEQYF.

This clonotype was found a few times. The chain uses TRBV7-6 and TRBJ1-1, with no clear D. Trimming shortened V by 1 base and J by 3 bases, and 6 bases separated the two germline ends. CDR3 length equals 13 residues. Germline V gene data show CDR1 as SGHVS and CDR2 as FNYEAQ. The CDR3 coding sequence is TGTGCCAGCAGCTTAGGGACGCACACTGAAGCTTTCTTT. Its protein product is CASSLGTHTEAFF.

The chain is built from TRBV5-1 and TRBJ2-1, with D tentatively TRBD1 (6 bases). Trimming cost V 3 bases and J 4 bases, with 23 bases left between them. The CDR3 totals 18 residues. CDR1 is SGHRS and CDR2 is YFSETQ in the germline V gene. The CDR3 DNA follows: TGCGCCAGCAGCTCTTGGAACGGTTCTGGGACAATATACAATGAGCAGTTCTTC. Residues: CASSSWNGSGTIYNEQFF.

Only one count was recorded for this clonotype. The V call is TRBV24-1, the J call TRBJ2-2; D is unresolved. This CDR3 is built from 13 residues. Between the trimmed V and J ends, which lost 3 bases and 7 bases, there was a span of 8 bases. CDR1 is KGHDR, CDR2 SFDVKD, per germline. This CDR3 is CATSDSSGGELFF. The DNA of the CDR3 is TGTGCCACCAGTGATAGCAGTGGCGGGGAGCTGTTTTTT.

The V and J genes are TRBV7-9 and TRBJ2-5; 7 bases line up with TRBD2. This CDR3 has 15 residues. With 5 bases clipped from V and 2 bases from J, the junction kept 8 bases outside the gene matches. The germline V gene encodes CDR1 SEHNR and CDR2 FQNEAQ (reference sequence). CDR3 nucleotide sequence: TGTGCCAGCAGCCTCCAGCGGGGCCTTCAAGAGACCCAGTACTTC. As protein: CASSLQRGLQETQYF.

This chain joins TRBV5-8 and TRBJ1-2; D is unresolved. The CDR3 sequence is 14 residues long. Per germline, CDR1 SGHTS and CDR2 YDEGEE. V gave up 2 bases and J gave up 5 bases, with 13 bases separating them. CDR3 region: CASSFPGLGYGYTF. The CDR3 nucleotides read TGTGCCAGCAGCTTTCCGGGCTTGGGGTATGGCTACACCTTC.

There are a few counts of this clonotype. This chain uses TRBV20-1 with TRBJ2-5, with D uncertain. Trimming took off 5 bases at V and 3 bases at J, with 10 bases between the two ends. This CDR3 region has 12 residues. Looked up from germline, CDR1 is DFQATT and CDR2 is SNEGSKA (reference sequence). CDR3 DNA sequence: TGCAGTGCTCGTGGAATAAAAGAGACCCAGTACTTC. It yields the protein CSARGIKETQYF.

This clonotype has only a few counts. V and J are TRBV20-1 and TRBJ1-3; D is uncertain. The CDR3 runs 14 residues. The V end lost 4 bases, the J end lost 0 bases, and 10 bases lay between the germline ends. The germline gives CDR1 DFQATT, CDR2 SNEGSKA (reference sequence). The CDR3 nucleotides read TGCAGTGCTACGTACGGATACTCTGGAAACACCATATATTTT. This translates into CSATYGYSGNTIYF.

This clonotype has more than one count but fewer than ten. This chain joins TRBV4-1 and TRBJ2-7; D gene unclear. CDR1 is MGHRA, CDR2 YSYEKL, per germline. This CDR3 has 15 residues. V dropped 3 bases and J dropped 2 bases, with 14 bases sitting between them. Here the CDR3 reads CASSQRWTGAYEQYF. In DNA, the CDR3 is TGCGCCAGCAGCCAGCGGTGGACCGGAGCCTACGAGCAGTACTTC.

The chain couples TRBV5-5 to TRBJ2-5, with 15 nucleotides matching TRBD2. The CDR3 extends over 17 amino acids. J was trimmed by 2 bases and V by 4 bases; bases with no gene match: 6. Germline CDR1 SGHKS, CDR2 YYEKEE (reference sequence). The CDR3 coding sequence is TGTGCCAGCAGCCCGGGACTAGCGGGAGGAGAGCAAGAGACCCAGTACTTC. Residues: CASSPGLAGGEQETQYF.

The chain carries TRBV6-2 or TRBV6-3 and TRBJ2-3; D unclear. The CDR3 length is 12 residues. Germline CDR1 MNHEY, CDR2 SVGEGT. Between the trimmed V and J ends, which lost 4 bases and 2 bases, there was a span of 4 bases. The CDR3 region has the DNA TGTGCCAGCAGTTCTAACACAGATACGCAGTATTTT. Its translation: CASSSNTDTQYF.

Only a few counts were recorded for this clonotype. The chain recombines TRBV7-9 with TRBJ2-7; TRBD1 aligns across 11 bases. The length of the CDR3 is 15 residues. CDR1 SEHNR and CDR2 FQNEAQ come from the germline V gene (reference sequence). V shed 5 bases, J shed 1 base, and the junction held 4 bases outside the gene matches. In nucleotides, the CDR3 is TGTGCCAGCAGCACATGGGACAGGGGGTCCTACGAGCAGTACTTC. It specifies CASSTWDRGSYEQYF.

This clonotype occurred a few times. The chain combines TRBV7-8 with TRBJ1-4; D is perhaps TRBD1 (6 bases). The length of the CDR3 is 15 residues. Trimming took 7 bases from V and 6 from J, leaving 18 bases between them. In germline, CDR1 is SGHVS, CDR2 FQNEAQ. The DNA of the CDR3 is TGTGCCAGCAACCCCAGGGGAAGGGGGGATGAAAAACTGTTTTTT. As protein: CASNPRGRGDEKLFF.

This clonotype showed up just once. The genes are TRBV20-1 and TRBJ2-1; the match to TRBD2 covers 7 bases. Trimming at V came to 6 bases and at J to 9 bases, leaving 14 bases not matched to a gene. Germline values: CDR1 DFQATT, CDR2 SNEGSKA (reference sequence). The CDR3 covers 14 residues. Here the CDR3 reads CSANQAGLATEQFF. The CDR3 region has the DNA TGCAGTGCCAACCAAGCGGGACTGGCAACTGAGCAGTTCTTC.

The genes are TRBV12-3 or TRBV12-4 and TRBJ1-1; the match to TRBD1 covers 9 bases. There are 16 residues in the CDR3. V shed 7 bases, J shed 4 bases, and the junction held 13 bases outside the gene matches. CDR3 nucleotides: TGTGCCAGCACTCCCAGTAGGGTGACAGGGGGCACTGAAGCTTTCTTT. This encodes CASTPSRVTGGTEAFF.

The sample holds a few counts of this clonotype. The gene calls are TRBV27 and TRBJ2-7, with 10 bases lining up with TRBD2. Germline V gene sequence: CDR1 MNHEY, CDR2 SMNVEV (reference sequence). J was trimmed by 2 bases and V by 2 bases; bases with no gene match: 3. The CDR3 sequence is 15 residues long. The CDR3 loop is CASSLLAGAAYEQYF. CDR3 DNA: TGTGCCAGCAGTTTACTAGCGGGAGCCGCCTACGAGCAGTACTTC.